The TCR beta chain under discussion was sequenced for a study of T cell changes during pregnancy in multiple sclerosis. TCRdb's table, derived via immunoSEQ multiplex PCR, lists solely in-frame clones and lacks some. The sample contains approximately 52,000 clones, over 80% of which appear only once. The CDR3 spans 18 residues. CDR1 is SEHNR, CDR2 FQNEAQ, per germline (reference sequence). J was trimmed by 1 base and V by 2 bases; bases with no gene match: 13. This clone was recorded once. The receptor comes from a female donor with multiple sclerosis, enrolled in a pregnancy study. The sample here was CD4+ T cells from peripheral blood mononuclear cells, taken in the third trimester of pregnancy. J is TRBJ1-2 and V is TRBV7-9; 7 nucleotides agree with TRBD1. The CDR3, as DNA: TGTGCCAGCAGCTTATTCGGAGGGAAGGGGGACAGTAACTATGGCTACACCTTC. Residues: CASSLFGGKGDSNYGYTF.